Here is one T cell receptor beta chain with its context. As yet, its antigen is unknown. These data belong to a study of blood T cells in healthy people across ages. Study-level background: About one barcoded TCR beta cDNA was captured per two T cells.

Study results and caveats: Long-lived donors carried more naive CD4+ cells and greater diversity than aged donors.

V was clipped by 6 bases and J by 6 bases; unmatched bases: 7. This CDR3 is built from 14 residues. CDR1 ENHRY and CDR2 SYGVKD come from the germline V gene. Researchers isolated at least 6.5 million PBMCs per sample. The authors ran a second PCR of 7 to 11 cycles using a sample-barcoded 5' primer and a J-beta primer mix. Individual samples furnished no less than 3 million CDR3-containing paired-end reads apiece. In TCRdb, the 5' RACE reads were re-called with MiXCR into one record per CDR3 protein. Of fewer than 800,000 distinct CDR3 sequences in the sample, 32% were seen once. The sample comprised blood. This clonotype was obtained from an elderly woman in good health. The rearrangement links TRBV10-3 to TRBJ2-2, with 7 bases fitting TRBD1. DNA for the CDR3: TGTGCCATCAGGGGGGACAGTGCGGCCGGGGAGCTGTTTTTT. Protein sequence: CAIRGDSAAGELFF.